The TCR beta chain under discussion was sequenced for a study of T cell responses to AZD1222 COVID-19 vaccine. General observations from the study: Clonal diversity was possibly underestimated, and white British individuals and females predominated among donors. AZD1222 recipients seropositive at baseline numbered only five to seven. After two AZD1222 doses, spike-specific TCR breadth and depth rose versus day 0.

As concerns this clone: Its antigen is not known.

CDR1 and CDR2 from the germline V gene are SEHNR and FQNEAQ (reference sequence). The J segment lost 9 bases and the V segment lost 5 bases, leaving 13 bases of the junction unmatched. The CDR3 is 15 residues long. The assay was immunoSEQ multiplex PCR, and TCRdb's table has in-frame clones only and misses some. The data show tens of thousands of clones, around four fifths seen once. The TCR sequence derives from an adult in good health. The J gene is TRBJ2-4, the V gene TRBV7-9, with TRBD1 matching 7 bases. The specimen was peripheral blood, collected on day 0 of AZD1222 vaccination. The CDR3 DNA sequence: TGTGCCAGCAGCCCCTCGGGACAGAGGGTGGGCATTCAGTACTTC. Protein sequence: CASSPSGQRVGIQYF.